Shown below are 5 T cell receptor beta chains from a single sample sequenced in a study of OX40 agonist ivuxolimab in advanced cancers. The assay was immunoSEQ multiplex PCR, and TCRdb's table has in-frame clones only and misses some. Among more than 65,000 clones listed, about 90% were seen once. This sample comprised CD4+ or CD8+ T cells sorted from blood, obtained in a trial of the OX40 agonist ivuxolimab. The receptors shown here come from an adult with an advanced solid tumor such as melanoma, head and neck, liver or kidney cancer.

The rearrangement uses TRBV7-9 and TRBJ2-7; the match to TRBD1 covers 7 bases. The CDR3 is 14 residues long. Losses at the gene ends were 4 bases for V and 2 bases for J; bases not matched to a gene: 5. Germline lookup yields CDR1 SEHNR and CDR2 FQNEAQ (reference sequence). DNA of the CDR3: TGTGCCAGCAGCTCGCAAACAGGGGCCTACGAGCAGTACTTC. It is translated as CASSSQTGAYEQYF.

This chain uses TRBV19 with TRBJ1-2; the match to TRBD1 covers 8 bases. This CDR3 contains 14 residues. The V gene end was trimmed by 7 bases and the J gene end by 3 bases; junction bases not matched to a gene: 7. Germline values: CDR1 LNHDA, CDR2 SQIVND (reference sequence). CDR3: CASNYRGGHYGYTF. DNA for the CDR3: TGTGCCAGTAACTACAGGGGGGGACACTATGGCTACACCTTC.

The chain is built from TRBV27 and TRBJ2-7; D gene uncertain. The CDR3 length is 14 residues. V was shortened by 6 bases and J by 4 bases, with 16 bases between the two germline ends. CDR1 and CDR2 (germline): MNHEY, SMNVEV (reference sequence). The CDR3 nucleotides are TGTGCCAGCAGCCTAGGTCGGGCGATTTACGAGCAGTACTTC. Its protein product is CASSLGRAIYEQYF.

This clone was seen a single time. The rearrangement links TRBV10-1 to TRBJ1-1; D gene unclear. The CDR3 consists of 13 residues. Germline V gene lookup returns CDR1 WNHNN and CDR2 SYGVQD (reference sequence). V gave up 6 bases and J gave up 0 bases, with 8 bases separating them. The CDR3 loop reads CASSVNMNTEAFF. The CDR3, as DNA: TGCGCCAGCAGCGTAAACATGAACACTGAAGCTTTCTTT.

The chain joins TRBV27 to TRBJ2-7; 12 nucleotides align to TRBD2. V trimming: 3 bases; J trimming: 2 bases; junction bases outside the gene matches: 11. The CDR3 runs 18 residues. Per germline, CDR1 MNHEY and CDR2 SMNVEV (reference sequence). Here the CDR3 DNA reads TGTGCCAGCAGTTTCTCAGGACTAGCGGGGCGGACCCCCTACGAGCAGTACTTC. It translates to CASSFSGLAGRTPYEQYF.